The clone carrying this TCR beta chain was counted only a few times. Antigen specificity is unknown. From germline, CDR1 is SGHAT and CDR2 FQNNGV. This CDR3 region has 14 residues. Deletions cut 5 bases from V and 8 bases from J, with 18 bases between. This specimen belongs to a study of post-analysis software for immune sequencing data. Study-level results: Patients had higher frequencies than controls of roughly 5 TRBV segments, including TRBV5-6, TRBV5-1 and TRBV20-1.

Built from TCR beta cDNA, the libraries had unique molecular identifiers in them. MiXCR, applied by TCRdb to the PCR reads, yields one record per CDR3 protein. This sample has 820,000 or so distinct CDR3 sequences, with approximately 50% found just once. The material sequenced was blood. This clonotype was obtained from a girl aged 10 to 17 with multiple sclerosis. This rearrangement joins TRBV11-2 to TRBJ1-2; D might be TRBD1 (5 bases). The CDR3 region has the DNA TGTGCCAGCAGCCCCCGGACGGACACTTACGGCTACACCTTC. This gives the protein CASSPRTDTYGYTF. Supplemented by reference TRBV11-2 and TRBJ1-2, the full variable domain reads EAGVAQSPRYKIIEKRQSVAFWCNPISGHATLYWYQQILGQGPKLLIQFQNNGVVDDSQLPKDRFSAERLKGVDSTLKIQPAKLEDSAVYLCASSPRTDTYGYTFGSGTRLTVV.